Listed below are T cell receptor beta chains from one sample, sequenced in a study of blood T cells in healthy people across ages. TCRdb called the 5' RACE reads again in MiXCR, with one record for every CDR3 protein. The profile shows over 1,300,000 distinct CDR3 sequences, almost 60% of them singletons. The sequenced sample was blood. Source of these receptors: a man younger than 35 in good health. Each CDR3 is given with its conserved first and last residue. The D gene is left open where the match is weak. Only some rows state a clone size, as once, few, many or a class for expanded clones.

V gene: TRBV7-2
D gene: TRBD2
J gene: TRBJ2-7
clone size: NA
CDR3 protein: CASSPITRGLDEQYF
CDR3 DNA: TGTGCCAGCAGCCCAATAACCCGAGGACTAGACGAGCAGTACTTC

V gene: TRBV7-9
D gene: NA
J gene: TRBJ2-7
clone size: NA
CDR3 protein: CASSLASGRGYEQYF
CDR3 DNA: TGTGCCAGCAGCTTAGCCAGTGGGAGGGGGTACGAGCAGTACTTC

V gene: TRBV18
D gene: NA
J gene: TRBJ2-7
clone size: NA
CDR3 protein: CASSPGQRGAEQYF
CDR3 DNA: TGTGCCAGCTCACCGGGGCAGAGAGGAGCCGAGCAGTACTTC

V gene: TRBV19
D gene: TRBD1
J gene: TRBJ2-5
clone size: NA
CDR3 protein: CASTFTGADQETQYF
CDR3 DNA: TGTGCCAGCACATTTACAGGGGCCGACCAAGAGACCCAGTACTTC

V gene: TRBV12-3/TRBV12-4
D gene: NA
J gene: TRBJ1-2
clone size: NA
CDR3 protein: CASRAGGHGYTF
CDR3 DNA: TGTGCCAGCAGGGCGGGGGGCCATGGCTACACCTTC

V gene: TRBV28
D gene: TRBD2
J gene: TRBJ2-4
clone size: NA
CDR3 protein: CASSPEAGDLAKNIQYF
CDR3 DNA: TGTGCCAGCAGTCCCGAAGCGGGGGATTTAGCCAAAAACATTCAGTACTTC

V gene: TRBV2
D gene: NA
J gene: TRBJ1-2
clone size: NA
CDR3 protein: CASSSQPNYGYTF
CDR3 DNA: TGTGCCAGCAGTTCCCAGCCTAACTATGGCTACACCTTC

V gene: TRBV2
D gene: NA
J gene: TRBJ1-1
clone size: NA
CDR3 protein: CARGGGSPEAFF
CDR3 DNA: TGTGCCAGAGGGGGGGGGTCCCCTGAAGCTTTCTTT

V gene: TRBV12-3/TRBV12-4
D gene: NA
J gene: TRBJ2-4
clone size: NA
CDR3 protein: CASSLGLYIGRNIQYF
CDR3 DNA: TGTGCCAGCAGTTTAGGTTTGTATATCGGGAGAAACATTCAGTACTTC

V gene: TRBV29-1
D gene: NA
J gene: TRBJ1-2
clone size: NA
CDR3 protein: CSAYIAGLANYGYTF
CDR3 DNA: TGCAGCGCCTACATAGCGGGACTAGCTAACTATGGCTACACCTTC

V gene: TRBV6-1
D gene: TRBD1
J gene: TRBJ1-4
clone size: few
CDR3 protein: CASSPGGGNEKLFF
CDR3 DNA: TGTGCCAGCAGTCCAGGGGGCGGAAATGAAAAACTGTTTTTT

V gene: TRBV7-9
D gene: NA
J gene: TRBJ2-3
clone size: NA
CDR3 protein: CASSPDSNTQYF
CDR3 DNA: TGTGCCAGCAGTCCGGACAGTAATACGCAGTATTTT